This T cell receptor beta chain derives from a study of OX40 agonist ivuxolimab in advanced cancers. Worth noting for this clone: This specimen includes other DNA sequences encoding the same CDR3.

The data were produced by immunoSEQ multiplex PCR, yet TCRdb's version contains in-frame clones alone and is incomplete. Of around 77,000 clones listed, just over 90% are singletons. Sequenced material: CD4+ or CD8+ T cells sorted from blood, taken in a trial of the OX40 agonist ivuxolimab. The sequence was obtained from an adult with an advanced solid tumor such as melanoma, head and neck, liver or kidney cancer.

The CDR3 DNA sequence: TGTGCCAGCAGTTTGGGAATCTCCTACGAGCAGTACTTC. Protein product: CASSLGISYEQYF. This chain connects TRBV27 to TRBJ2-7, with D hard to call. Trimming left V 3 bases short and J 0 bases short, with 6 bases between. Germline V gives CDR1 MNHEY, CDR2 SMNVEV (reference sequence). The CDR3 has 13 residues.